This TCR beta chain stems from a study of control samples from healthy donors and cancer patients. The CDR3 spans 15 residues. The V and J ends lost 8 bases and 7 bases respectively, with 18 bases between them. CDR1 and CDR2 from the germline V gene are LNHDA and SQIVND (reference sequence). The protocol was immunoSEQ multiplex PCR, while the TCRdb copy is restricted to in-frame clones and leaves out a portion. The data hold approximately 87,000 clones, with around 83% observed a single time. This clone was detected once. Sequenced sample: blood. The sequence was obtained from a woman aged 50 to 60 in good health. The rearrangement joins TRBV19 to TRBJ1-6, with D possibly being TRBD1 (5 bases). For the CDR3, the DNA is TGTGCCAGTGCCTTCGCGGGGACCGAGAATTCACCCCTCCACTTT. Translation: CASAFAGTENSPLHF.